Shown below are 23 T cell receptor beta chains from a single sample sequenced in a study of T cells in localized non-small cell lung cancer. Sequencing was performed with immunoSEQ multiplex PCR; in TCRdb, only in-frame clones are kept and a portion is missing. This sample yields some 1,600 clones, of which about 20% are seen a single time; 11% to 15% belongs to the top ten. Sequenced material: lung tumor tissue, taken before any cancer treatment. The origin of the receptors is a woman aged 40 to 75 with stage I lung adenocarcinoma.

The rearrangement uses TRBV30 and TRBJ2-1; 8 bases are a match to TRBD2. The CDR3 has 14 residues. CDR1 and CDR2 from the germline V gene are GTSNPN and SVGIG (reference sequence). J was trimmed by 4 bases and V by 2 bases; bases with no gene match: 4. The CDR3, as DNA: TGTGCCTGGAGTCCGAGCGGGGGTTACAATGAGCAGTTCTTC. It yields the protein CAWSPSGGYNEQFF.

This clone is judged medium-sized. V usage is TRBV9 and J usage is TRBJ2-1, with TRBD2 matching 12 bases. V trimming: 1 base; J trimming: 6 bases; junction bases outside the gene matches: 11. Germline lookup yields CDR1 SGDLS and CDR2 YYNGEE. The CDR3 covers 18 residues. The CDR3 protein is CASSVQAGLAGPLNEQFF. CDR3 bases: TGTGCCAGCAGCGTACAGGCCGGACTAGCGGGGCCCCTCAATGAGCAGTTCTTC.

This clone is termed large. The gene calls are TRBV30 and TRBJ1-2, with 8 bases aligning to TRBD1. The J segment lost 6 bases and the V segment lost 2 bases, leaving 2 bases of the junction unmatched. This CDR3 is 12 amino acids long. CDR1 GTSNPN and CDR2 SVGIG come from the germline V gene (reference sequence). The CDR3 reads CAWSYRGDGYTF. In DNA, the CDR3 is TGTGCCTGGAGTTACAGGGGGGATGGCTACACCTTC.

This rearrangement joins TRBV9 to TRBJ2-1; 8 nucleotides line up with TRBD1. The CDR3 loop spans 17 amino acids. Trimming removed 4 bases from V and 0 bases from J; junction bases left unmatched: 9. Germline CDR1 and CDR2: SGDLS and YYNGEE. Written as DNA, the CDR3 is TGTGCCAGCAGCACTGACAGGGGCCAGAGCTCCTACAATGAGCAGTTCTTC. Protein sequence: CASSTDRGQSSYNEQFF. Filled out from reference TRBV9 and TRBJ2-1, the complete variable domain reads DSGVTQTPKHLITATGQRVTLRCSPRSGDLSVYWYQQSLDQGLQFLIQYYNGEERAKGNILERFSAQQFPDLHSELNLSSLELGDSALYFCASSTDRGQSSYNEQFFGPGTRLTVL.

This clone is labeled as medium-sized. J is TRBJ2-7 and V is TRBV11-3; D tentatively reads TRBD1 or TRBD2 (5 bases each). With 5 bases removed from V and 2 bases from J, the gap between germline ends came to 16 bases. CDR3 length: 15 residues. Germline lookup yields CDR1 SGHNT and CDR2 YENEEA. Here the CDR3 DNA reads TGTGCCAGCAGCCCATCCGGTGGGGGACCCTACGAGCAGTACTTC. It encodes CASSPSGGGPYEQYF.

The rearrangement links TRBV9 to TRBJ2-3; 13 bases fit TRBD2. The trim removed 0 bases at V and 6 bases at J, leaving 7 bases unmatched. Per germline, CDR1 SGDLS and CDR2 YYNGEE. This CDR3 has 17 amino acids. CDR3 DNA sequence: TGTGCCAGCAGCGTAGGGACTAGCGGGGGTCCCTGGGATACGCAGTATTTT. Translated, it gives CASSVGTSGGPWDTQYF. The entire variable domain, with the rest obtained from reference TRBV9 and TRBJ2-3, is as follows: DSGVTQTPKHLITATGQRVTLRCSPRSGDLSVYWYQQSLDQGLQFLIQYYNGEERAKGNILERFSAQQFPDLHSELNLSSLELGDSALYFCASSVGTSGGPWDTQYFGPGTRLTVL.

The J gene is TRBJ1-1, the V gene TRBV19; D possibly corresponds to TRBD1 (6 bases). Germline CDR1 LNHDA, CDR2 SQIVND (reference sequence). The V end lost 9 bases, the J end lost 4 bases, and 18 bases lay between the germline ends. The CDR3 covers 14 residues. CDR3 nucleotide sequence: TGTGCCAGCGAGAGGGGGGGTCACGGCACTGAAGCTTTCTTT. This encodes CASERGGHGTEAFF.

The V and J genes are TRBV5-1 and TRBJ2-7; D tentatively reads TRBD1 or TRBD2 (5 bases each). Trimming removed 4 bases from V and 2 bases from J, with 19 bases in between. CDR1 is SGHRS and CDR2 is YFSETQ in the germline V gene. This CDR3 has 16 amino acids. The CDR3 bases are TGCGCCAGCAGCCCTCCACTAGACAGTCGTCCCTACGAGCAGTACTTC. Translating gives CASSPPLDSRPYEQYF.

The chain couples TRBV25-1 to TRBJ1-3; 8 bases align to TRBD1. This CDR3 is 13 amino acids long. From germline, CDR1 is MGHDK and CDR2 SYGVNS. The V and J ends lost 4 bases and 9 bases, in that order; junction bases with no gene match: 5. CDR3 DNA sequence: TGTGCCAGCAGTGGACAGGGGCTGGCCACCATATATTTT. This gives the protein CASSGQGLATIYF.

This clone was counted a few times. The rearrangement uses TRBV9 and TRBJ2-1; D may be TRBD1 (5 bases). Germline V gives CDR1 SGDLS, CDR2 YYNGEE. The CDR3 runs 16 residues. Trimming cost V 3 bases and J 4 bases, with 17 bases left between them. CDR3 in DNA: TGTGCCAGCAGCGGGGGTACGCAGGGCGCATACAATGAGCAGTTCTTC. It is translated as CASSGGTQGAYNEQFF. Based on the CDR3 plus reference TRBV9 and TRBJ2-1, the full variable domain is DSGVTQTPKHLITATGQRVTLRCSPRSGDLSVYWYQQSLDQGLQFLIQYYNGEERAKGNILERFSAQQFPDLHSELNLSSLELGDSALYFCASSGGTQGAYNEQFFGPGTRLTVL.

This clone occurred a few times. This chain links TRBV11-3 with TRBJ1-5; no reliable D call. The V gene's germline CDR1 is SGHNT and CDR2 YENEEA. The CDR3 spans 15 residues. Trimming removed 3 bases from V and 2 bases from J, with 11 bases in between. CDR3 nucleotides: TGTGCCAGCAGCTTGGATGGTGCCGGCAATCAGCCCCAGCATTTT. Protein product: CASSLDGAGNQPQHF. Together with reference TRBV11-3 and TRBJ1-5, the CDR3 gives the full variable domain: EAGVVQSPRYKIIEKKQPVAFWCNPISGHNTLYWYLQNLGQGPELLIRYENEEAVDDSQLPKDRFSAERLKGVDSTLKIQPAELGDSAVYLCASSLDGAGNQPQHFGDGTRLSIL.

V gene TRBV11-3 combines with J gene TRBJ2-1, with D possibly TRBD1 on 6 matching bases. Trimming took off 1 base at V and 0 bases at J, with 13 bases between the two ends. Germline CDR1 and CDR2: SGHNT and YENEEA. The CDR3 is 17 amino acids. The CDR3 bases are TGTGCCAGCAGCTTAGGGGAACAGGGAAGCTCCTACAATGAGCAGTTCTTC. This encodes CASSLGEQGSSYNEQFF.

V and J are TRBV23-1 and TRBJ1-1, with 12 bases lining up with TRBD1. TRBV23-1 is an open reading frame whose function is uncertain. The CDR3 has 16 amino acids. V was pared by 6 bases and J by 6 bases, with 11 bases of the junction left unmatched. The DNA of the CDR3 is TGCGCCAGCAGCCAAGAGGGGGACAGGGGGCTATCTGAAGCTTTCTTT. Its translation: CASSQEGDRGLSEAFF.

This clone is labeled medium-sized. This chain uses TRBV9 with TRBJ2-5; 11 bases agree with TRBD2. Trimming cost V 4 bases and J 4 bases; bases outside gene matches: 6. This CDR3 spans 15 amino acids. Germline CDR1 reads SGDLS; CDR2 reads YYNGEE. DNA for the CDR3: TGTGCCAGCAGCCCTGGACTAGCGGGTGGAGAGACCCAGTACTTC. It specifies CASSPGLAGGETQYF. Full variable domain (missing parts from reference TRBV9 and TRBJ2-5): DSGVTQTPKHLITATGQRVTLRCSPRSGDLSVYWYQQSLDQGLQFLIQYYNGEERAKGNILERFSAQQFPDLHSELNLSSLELGDSALYFCASSPGLAGGETQYFGPGTRLLVL.

The gene calls are TRBV6-8 and TRBJ1-6; maybe TRBD1 (5 bases). CDR1 MNHGY and CDR2 SAAAGT come from the germline V gene. CDR3 length equals 13 residues. Trimming stripped 5 bases from V and 5 bases from J, with 7 bases between. The CDR3 region has the DNA TGTGCCAGCAGTCGGGGGGATAATTCACCCCTCCACTTT. It translates to CASSRGDNSPLHF.

The chain couples TRBV11-3 to TRBJ2-2, with D unresolved. Germline V gene lookup returns CDR1 SGHNT and CDR2 YENEEA. The CDR3 consists of 15 residues. V lost 5 bases, J lost 2 bases, and 12 bases lay in between. The CDR3: CASSQKPRNTGELFF. The CDR3 region has the DNA TGTGCCAGCAGCCAGAAACCCCGAAACACCGGGGAGCTGTTTTTT.

This clone has just a few counts. The chain is built from TRBV11-3 and TRBJ1-2; 7 positions match TRBD1. Germline CDR1 and CDR2: SGHNT and YENEEA. V shed 3 bases and J 9 bases; nucleotides not matched to a gene: 10. This CDR3 is built from 14 residues. The chain's CDR3 is CASSLRQGYLRYTF. The CDR3 coding sequence is TGTGCCAGCAGCTTGAGACAGGGCTATTTACGCTACACCTTC.

This clone is labeled as large. This sequence joins TRBV28 and TRBJ1-4, with TRBD1 identical over 8 bases. This CDR3 contains 19 residues. V was clipped by 5 bases and J by 1 base; unmatched bases: 15. Germline CDR1 is MDHEN and CDR2 is SYDVKM. CDR3 nucleotides: TGTGCCAGCAGTAATCTCCGGGACAGGTTTAGTGAAACTAATGAAAAACTGTTTTTT. Translated: CASSNLRDRFSETNEKLFF.

This clone came up once. V usage is TRBV28 and J usage is TRBJ2-3; D unclear. Germline CDR1 reads MDHEN; CDR2 reads SYDVKM. Trimming took off 6 bases at V and 2 bases at J, with 6 bases between the two ends. The CDR3 consists of 12 residues. The CDR3 DNA sequence: TGTGCCAGCAGCCCCCCCACAGATACGCAGTATTTT. Translation: CASSPPTDTQYF.

The gene calls are TRBV28 and TRBJ1-1, with TRBD1 identical over 9 bases. The CDR3 has 17 residues. Germline V lookup: CDR1 MDHEN, CDR2 SYDVKM. J gave up 0 bases and V 4 bases, and 9 bases lay outside the gene matches. The CDR3 DNA reads as TGTGCCAGCAGTTCCCCGGGACAGGGCAACATGAACACTGAAGCTTTCTTT. Its translation: CASSSPGQGNMNTEAFF.

The CDR3 loop is CASSIGTGDQPQHF. CDR3 DNA: TGTGCCAGTAGTATAGGTACAGGGGACCAGCCCCAGCATTTT. V and J are TRBV19 and TRBJ1-5; 7 nucleotides align to TRBD1. Germline CDR1 is LNHDA and CDR2 is SQIVND (reference sequence). The CDR3 consists of 14 residues. Unmatched junction bases numbered 4, after V lost 1 base and J lost 7 bases.

In this sample, this clone turned up once. The rearrangement links TRBV19 to TRBJ2-1; 13 bases align to TRBD2. V was clipped by 6 bases and J by 4 bases; unmatched bases: 9. The CDR3 contains 17 residues. Germline V gives CDR1 LNHDA, CDR2 SQIVND (reference sequence). The CDR3 spells CASSKGLAGVSYNEQFF. The CDR3 bases are TGTGCCAGTAGCAAAGGACTAGCGGGGGTTTCATACAATGAGCAGTTCTTC.

This chain uses TRBV19 with TRBJ1-2; the match to TRBD1 covers 9 bases. The CDR3 contains 12 residues. After removal of 6 bases from V and 7 bases from J, the junction contained 3 bases not matched to a gene. Germline CDR1 reads LNHDA; CDR2 reads SQIVND (reference sequence). This CDR3 reads CASRSDRGGYTF. The CDR3 coding sequence is TGTGCCAGTAGATCGGACAGGGGTGGCTACACCTTC.